These 29 T cell receptor beta chains share one sample of origin, sequenced in a study of blood T cell repertoires in COVID-19. Sequenced by immunoSEQ multiplex PCR; TCRdb stores in-frame clones only, minus some. Of 250,000 to 350,000 clones detected, about 83% appear once; the ten largest clones hold under 2%. Sequencing was performed on peripheral blood. These receptors were obtained from a woman in her fifties or sixties with acute or convalescent COVID-19.

The table lists this clone with a few counts. The V call is TRBV30, the J call TRBJ2-2, with 7 bases matching TRBD1. Unmatched junction bases numbered 8, after V lost 0 bases and J lost 4 bases. Looked up from germline, CDR1 is GTSNPN and CDR2 is SVGIG (reference sequence). This CDR3 has 16 amino acids. The CDR3 here is CAWSVRGPRATGELFF. The CDR3 region has the DNA TGTGCCTGGAGTGTAAGGGGGCCACGGGCCACCGGGGAGCTGTTTTTT.

The chain joins TRBV30 to TRBJ2-3; no clear D gene. CDR3 length: 12 residues. The germline gives CDR1 GTSNPN, CDR2 SVGIG (reference sequence). Trimming left V 2 bases short and J 6 bases short, with 9 bases between. Here the CDR3 reads CAWSLSPDTQYF. In DNA, the CDR3 is TGTGCCTGGAGTCTTAGCCCCGATACGCAGTATTTT.

The rearrangement links TRBV27 to TRBJ1-1, with D possibly being TRBD1 (5 bases). CDR3 size: 16 residues. V was shortened by 1 base and J by 0 bases, with 12 bases between the two germline ends. Per germline, CDR1 MNHEY and CDR2 SMNVEV (reference sequence). The chain's CDR3 is CASSLWGGSMNTEAFF. CDR3 DNA: TGTGCCAGCAGTTTATGGGGGGGGAGTATGAACACTGAAGCTTTCTTT.

The gene calls are TRBV6-5 and TRBJ2-7; D uncertain. Deletions cut 7 bases from V and 3 bases from J, with 13 bases between. Germline CDR1 is MNHEY and CDR2 is SVGAGI. This CDR3 region has 13 residues. Here the CDR3 reads CASTQPHSYEQYF. CDR3 bases: TGTGCCAGCACCCAACCTCACAGCTACGAGCAGTACTTC.

The chain employs TRBV28 and TRBJ1-3; D is unclear. This CDR3 spans 15 amino acids. The V end lost 6 bases, the J end lost 2 bases, and 14 bases lay between the germline ends. Germline-derived CDR1 and CDR2 are MDHEN and SYDVKM. CDR3 sequence (DNA): TGTGCCAGCAGACGCTTTGGGGAGGCTGGAAACACCATATATTTT. It is translated as CASRRFGEAGNTIYF.

J is TRBJ2-3 and V is TRBV28, with D possibly matching TRBD2 (6 bases). The V gene's germline CDR1 is MDHEN and CDR2 SYDVKM. Between the trimmed V and J ends, which lost 7 bases and 4 bases, there was a span of 12 bases. The CDR3 is made up of 13 amino acids. CDR3 sequence (DNA): TGTGCCAGCACTCCCCCGGGGGCAGATACGCAGTATTTT. Amino acid sequence: CASTPPGADTQYF.

The chain couples TRBV29-1 to TRBJ2-1; weak D call: TRBD2 (6 bases). Trimming took 6 bases from V and 9 from J, leaving 15 bases between them. The CDR3 spans 12 residues. Germline CDR1 and CDR2: SQVTM and ANQGSEA. The CDR3 DNA reads as TGCAGCGTAGGGGACTCCATTTTTGAGCAGTTCTTC. It is translated as CSVGDSIFEQFF.

This clone appeared a single time. The V gene is TRBV4-1, the J gene TRBJ1-5; 7 bases agree with TRBD1. The CDR3 loop spans 17 amino acids. The V and J ends lost 2 bases and 3 bases, in that order; junction bases with no gene match: 10. Germline V gives CDR1 MGHRA, CDR2 YSYEKL. CDR3 sequence (DNA): TGCGCCAGCAGCCAACCTAAACGACAGGGATCCAATCAGCCCCAGCATTTT. This gives the protein CASSQPKRQGSNQPQHF.

The chain couples TRBV29-1 to TRBJ1-2; D not certain. The V end was cut by 7 bases, the J end by 4 bases, with 13 bases between. The V gene's germline CDR1 is SQVTM and CDR2 ANQGSEA. The length of the CDR3 is 12 residues. The CDR3 here is CSALPGSYGYTF. The DNA for the CDR3 is TGCAGCGCGCTACCGGGAAGCTATGGCTACACCTTC.

The rearrangement joins TRBV9 to TRBJ2-6, with 7 bases identical to TRBD1. Germline CDR1 SGDLS, CDR2 YYNGEE. The length of the CDR3 is 17 residues. The trim removed 6 bases at V and 3 bases at J, leaving 12 bases unmatched. CDR3 region: CASNPGQSFFGANVLTF. The CDR3 nucleotides are TGTGCCAGCAACCCGGGACAGAGTTTTTTTGGGGCCAACGTCCTGACTTTC.

The chain is built from TRBV28 and TRBJ2-7, with 7 positions matching TRBD1. The CDR3 has 16 amino acids. Germline values: CDR1 MDHEN, CDR2 SYDVKM. After removal of 4 bases from V and 1 base from J, the junction contained 10 bases not matched to a gene. Here the CDR3 DNA reads TGTGCCAGCAGTTCATCAACCCGGACAGGATCCTACGAGCAGTACTTC. Translated, it gives CASSSSTRTGSYEQYF.

This rearrangement joins TRBV24-1 to TRBJ2-5, with 11 bases aligning to TRBD2. The CDR3 is 19 residues long. The trim removed 4 bases at V and 5 bases at J, leaving 17 bases unmatched. Looked up from germline, CDR1 is KGHDR and CDR2 is SFDVKD. CDR3 sequence: CATSDLGDSGRALGETQYF. The CDR3 DNA sequence: TGTGCCACCAGTGACCTGGGTGATAGCGGGAGGGCCCTCGGGGAGACCCAGTACTTC.

The genes are TRBV25-1 and TRBJ1-2; 7 nucleotides agree with TRBD1. The CDR3 has 13 residues. CDR1 and CDR2 from the germline V gene are MGHDK and SYGVNS. Germline trimming cut 7 bases from V and 7 bases from J; bases unmatched to any gene: 9. CDR3 DNA sequence: TGTGCCAGCACAGAAGGCAGGGGGTTTGGCTACACCTTC. This gives the protein CASTEGRGFGYTF.

J is TRBJ1-6 and V is TRBV6-5; tentative D call: TRBD1 (6 bases). Per the germline V gene, CDR1 is MNHEY and CDR2 is SVGAGI. V was pared by 0 bases and J by 5 bases, with 11 bases between. The CDR3 is 16 amino acids. The CDR3 DNA reads TGTGCCAGCAGTTACTCTCCGGGACACGATAATTCACCCCTCCACTTT. The encoded protein is CASSYSPGHDNSPLHF.

The V call is TRBV9, the J call TRBJ2-2, with 8 nucleotides matching TRBD1. Germline V gives CDR1 SGDLS, CDR2 YYNGEE. There are 16 residues in the CDR3. V lost 3 bases to trimming and J lost 5 bases; unmatched junction nucleotides: 9. The CDR3 protein is CASSGSRGRQTGELFF. The CDR3, as DNA: TGTGCCAGCAGCGGAAGCAGGGGGCGCCAGACCGGGGAGCTGTTTTTT.

This CDR3 reads CASSASPTAQETQYF. The CDR3, as DNA: TGTGCCAGCAGCGCCTCCCCGACAGCGCAAGAGACCCAGTACTTC. V and J are TRBV9 and TRBJ2-5; tentative D call: TRBD1 (5 bases). Between the trimmed V and J ends, which lost 3 bases and 2 bases, there was a span of 14 bases. Germline assignment: CDR1 SGDLS and CDR2 YYNGEE. CDR3 length equals 15 residues. Combining the CDR3 with reference TRBV9 and TRBJ2-5 gives the whole variable domain DSGVTQTPKHLITATGQRVTLRCSPRSGDLSVYWYQQSLDQGLQFLIQYYNGEERAKGNILERFSAQQFPDLHSELNLSSLELGDSALYFCASSASPTAQETQYFGPGTRLLVL.

This chain links TRBV27 with TRBJ2-7; 9 nucleotides align to TRBD1. V dropped 5 bases and J dropped 2; count of bases not matched to a gene: 4. The CDR3 is made up of 14 amino acids. The germline V gene encodes CDR1 MNHEY and CDR2 SMNVEV (reference sequence). In nucleotides, the CDR3 is TGTGCCAGCAGTGGTTACAGGGGGCCCTACGAGCAGTACTTC. It specifies CASSGYRGPYEQYF.

The chain couples TRBV2 to TRBJ1-3, with D unresolved. This CDR3 has 14 amino acids. Germline CDR1 reads SNHLY; CDR2 reads FYNNEI. Between the trimmed V and J ends, which lost 4 bases and 0 bases, there was a span of 7 bases. The CDR3 coding sequence is TGTGCCAGCAGTGGGTGGAGCTCTGGAAACACCATATATTTT. It codes for CASSGWSSGNTIYF.

This chain connects TRBV19 to TRBJ2-1; 15 nucleotides match TRBD2. V trimming: 6 bases; J trimming: 0 bases; junction bases outside the gene matches: 12. This CDR3 region has 20 residues. Germline assignment: CDR1 LNHDA and CDR2 SQIVND (reference sequence). This chain's CDR3 is CASRTTPGLAGGSSYNEQFF. Here the CDR3 DNA reads TGTGCCAGTAGGACAACTCCAGGACTAGCGGGAGGGAGCTCCTACAATGAGCAGTTCTTC.

There are a few counts of this clone. The CDR3 spells CASGATLDGYTF. CDR3 nucleotides: TGTGCCAGCGGGGCCACCCTAGATGGCTACACCTTC. V gene TRBV28 combines with J gene TRBJ1-2, with D maybe TRBD1 (5 bases). V dropped 8 bases and J dropped 6 bases, with 13 bases sitting between them. This CDR3 is built from 12 residues. The germline CDR1 and CDR2 sequences are MDHEN and SYDVKM.

V gene TRBV6-5 combines with J gene TRBJ2-3; D remains unclear. CDR1 and CDR2 from the germline V gene are MNHEY and SVGAGI. The CDR3 consists of 14 residues. V was cut by 2 bases and J by 6 bases, with 12 bases left in between. CDR3 sequence: CASSYMAGADTQYF. As DNA, the CDR3 is TGTGCCAGCAGTTACATGGCAGGCGCCGATACGCAGTATTTT.

This clone appeared a single time. This rearrangement joins TRBV20-1 to TRBJ2-7, with TRBD2 matching 9 bases. This CDR3 is built from 14 residues. CDR1 is DFQATT, CDR2 SNEGSKA, per germline (reference sequence). V lost 3 bases, J lost 5 bases, and 8 bases stayed unmatched. The CDR3 loop is CSASGGRATDEQYF. In nucleotides, the CDR3 is TGCAGTGCTAGTGGCGGGAGGGCCACGGACGAGCAGTACTTC.

The V call is TRBV5-1, the J call TRBJ2-3, with a tentative D call TRBD2 (5 bases). The V gene's germline CDR1 is SGHRS and CDR2 YFSETQ. This CDR3 contains 15 residues. Trimming removed 1 base at V and 4 bases at J, with 13 bases between. The CDR3 DNA reads as TGCGCCAGCAGCTTGACGTCGGGGAAGGCAGATACGCAGTATTTT. Residues: CASSLTSGKADTQYF.

This chain's CDR3 is CASSLSDRSNQPQHF. CDR3 sequence (DNA): TGTGCCAGCAGCTTATCCGACAGGTCAAATCAGCCCCAGCATTTT. The rearrangement uses TRBV7-9 and TRBJ1-5, with a possible D match to TRBD1 (6 bases). The germline CDR1 and CDR2 sequences are SEHNR and FQNEAQ (reference sequence). This CDR3 spans 15 amino acids. Trimming cost V 2 bases and J 4 bases, with 12 bases left between them.

Details on this clone: Other DNA sequences within the sample encode an identical CDR3. The chain links TRBV5-1 to TRBJ2-1; TRBD2 matches at 11 bases. The CDR3 extends over 16 amino acids. V shed 1 base and J 4 bases; nucleotides not matched to a gene: 4. Germline CDR1 SGHRS, CDR2 YFSETQ. The CDR3 sequence is CASSLTGTSGYNEQFF. The CDR3 region has the DNA TGCGCCAGCAGCTTGACCGGGACTAGCGGTTACAATGAGCAGTTCTTC. Looking up the rest from reference TRBV5-1 and TRBJ2-1 gives the full variable domain: KAGVTQTPRYLIKTRGQQVTLSCSPISGHRSVSWYQQTPGQGLQFLFEYFSETQRNKGNFPGRFSGRQFSNSRSEMNVSTLELGDSALYLCASSLTGTSGYNEQFFGPGTRLTVL.

The chain is built from TRBV5-4 and TRBJ2-1, with 10 bases fitting TRBD2. Germline V CDR1 and CDR2: SGHNT, YYREEE (reference sequence). The CDR3 length is 15 residues. The V and J ends lost 0 bases and 7 bases, in that order; junction bases with no gene match: 4. The CDR3 sequence is CASSLGGLAQNEQFF. The CDR3 DNA reads TGTGCCAGCAGCTTGGGGGGACTAGCGCAAAATGAGCAGTTCTTC.

The V call is TRBV6-2 or TRBV6-3, the J call TRBJ2-5, with D unresolved. Trimming left V 6 bases short and J 7 bases short, with 12 bases between. CDR1 and CDR2 from the germline V gene are MNHEY and SVGEGT. This CDR3 contains 12 residues. CDR3 bases: TGTGCCAGCAGCCCCACCTCTAGGACCCAGTACTTC. Its translation: CASSPTSRTQYF.

This clone is a singleton in its sample. Here the CDR3 reads CASSLAGVPEQYF. Here the CDR3 DNA reads TGTGCCAGCAGTTTAGCGGGAGTACCCGAGCAGTACTTC. The chain couples TRBV27 to TRBJ2-7; 7 positions match TRBD2. CDR3 length equals 13 residues. V lost 2 bases to trimming and J lost 6 bases; unmatched junction nucleotides: 4. The germline CDR1 and CDR2 sequences are MNHEY and SMNVEV (reference sequence).

This clone was seen a single time. The genes are TRBV6-5 and TRBJ2-1; D may be TRBD1 (6 bases). Germline CDR1 MNHEY, CDR2 SVGAGI. CDR3 length: 15 residues. Trimming pared 8 bases from V and 0 bases from J, leaving 14 bases between. The DNA for the CDR3 is TGTGCCAGCTCCACAGGGTTTGGCTCCTACAATGAGCAGTTCTTC. Translated: CASSTGFGSYNEQFF.